The 13 T cell receptor beta chains in this list originate from one sample, sequenced in a study of cytomegalovirus exposure and HLA in healthy donors (dated by TCRdb to 2017 to 2019). To prepare the library, the immunoSEQ multiplex PCR assay was applied. A mixture of 60 forward primers for TCR Vbeta segments and 13 reverse primers for TCR Jbeta segments was used in the multiplex PCR. TCRdb holds this immuneACCESS table with in-frame rearrangements only. Some clones are missing; in checked studies, unresolved V genes explain under half, and the rest has no known cause. The sample table holds some 200,000 clones, of which 82% were seen once. The ten largest account for 0.098% of the sample. The sample was PBMCs. Receptors originate from a boy aged 2 to 10 in good health and CMV-seronegative.

This clone appeared a single time. This chain uses TRBV30 with TRBJ1-2; 7 bases match TRBD1. The CDR3 totals 18 residues. V shed 3 bases and J 0 bases; nucleotides not matched to a gene: 16. The germline V gene encodes CDR1 GTSNPN and CDR2 SVGIG (reference sequence). Written as DNA, the CDR3 is TGTGCCTGGAGACCCCATCCGGGACAGCCTCGATCTAACTATGGCTACACCTTC. Translation gives CAWRPHPGQPRSNYGYTF. Together with reference TRBV30 and TRBJ1-2, the CDR3 gives the full variable domain: SQTIHQWPATLVQPVGSPLSLECTVEGTSNPNLYWYRQAAGRGLQLLFYSVGIGQISSEVPQNLSASRPQDRQFILSSKKLLLSDSGFYLCAWRPHPGQPRSNYGYTFGSGTRLTVV.

The chain combines TRBV5-6 with TRBJ2-5; D is unresolved. Between the trimmed V and J ends, which lost 0 bases and 4 bases, there was a span of 13 bases. CDR3 size: 15 residues. Germline CDR1 SGHDT, CDR2 YYEEEE. As DNA, the CDR3 is TGTGCCAGCAGCTTGGCCATTTCGGCAGGAGAGACCCAGTACTTC. As protein: CASSLAISAGETQYF.

The genes are TRBV27 and TRBJ1-2; TRBD1 might be the D (5 bases). V lost 6 bases to trimming and J lost 6 bases, with 8 bases between them. Germline assignment: CDR1 MNHEY and CDR2 SMNVEV (reference sequence). The CDR3 covers 11 residues. The CDR3 coding sequence is TGTGCCAGCAGGGGGCTGGATGGCTACACCTTC. Translation: CASRGLDGYTF.

The chain couples TRBV11-2 to TRBJ1-2, with TRBD1 identical over 9 bases. This CDR3 comprises 15 residues. Losses at the gene ends were 4 bases for V and 8 bases for J; bases not matched to a gene: 11. Per the germline V gene, CDR1 is SGHAT and CDR2 is FQNNGV. This CDR3 is CASSSPGQGRRGYTF. The DNA for the CDR3 is TGTGCCAGCAGCTCACCGGGACAGGGCAGGCGAGGCTACACCTTC.

This chain joins TRBV25-1 and TRBJ2-7; 7 bases are a match to TRBD2. Germline V gives CDR1 MGHDK, CDR2 SYGVNS. The CDR3 loop spans 16 amino acids. V shed 3 bases and J 5 bases; nucleotides not matched to a gene: 13. The CDR3 loop is CASSDSTGRYTDEQYF. The CDR3 nucleotides read TGTGCCAGCAGTGACTCGACCGGGAGGTACACGGACGAGCAGTACTTC.

V gene TRBV11-2 combines with J gene TRBJ2-3; D gene uncertain. V lost 5 bases to trimming and J lost 5 bases, with 8 bases between them. The CDR3 runs to 12 residues. In germline, CDR1 is SGHAT, CDR2 FQNNGV. CDR3 DNA: TGTGCCAGCAGCCCGCACATAGATACGCAGTATTTT. This sequence encodes CASSPHIDTQYF.

The chain has TRBV9 and TRBJ1-2; TRBD1 matches at 7 bases. V lost 0 bases to trimming and J lost 5 bases; unmatched junction nucleotides: 16. The germline V gene encodes CDR1 SGDLS and CDR2 YYNGEE. The CDR3 runs to 18 residues. The CDR3 sequence: CASSVVEGQYAQPYGYTF. The CDR3 DNA is TGTGCCAGCAGCGTAGTAGAGGGACAGTATGCACAACCTTATGGCTACACCTTC.

This chain joins TRBV5-1 and TRBJ1-1; 9 bases agree with TRBD1. Trimming removed 3 bases from V and 4 bases from J; junction bases left unmatched: 1. The CDR3 consists of 13 residues. Germline V lookup: CDR1 SGHRS, CDR2 YFSETQ. As DNA, the CDR3 is TGCGCCAGCAGCTCGACAGGGGGCACTGAAGCTTTCTTT. The encoded protein is CASSSTGGTEAFF. The full variable domain, rest sourced from reference TRBV5-1 and TRBJ1-1, is KAGVTQTPRYLIKTRGQQVTLSCSPISGHRSVSWYQQTPGQGLQFLFEYFSETQRNKGNFPGRFSGRQFSNSRSEMNVSTLELGDSALYLCASSSTGGTEAFFGQGTRLTVV.

This clone was picked up one time. The chain employs TRBV5-1 and TRBJ2-7; 14 nucleotides align to TRBD2. Germline V CDR1 and CDR2: SGHRS, YFSETQ. CDR3 size: 15 residues. Trimming at V came to 3 bases and at J to 2 bases, leaving 1 base not matched to a gene. As DNA, the CDR3 is TGCGCCAGCAGCTGGACTAGCGGGGGGACCTACGAGCAGTACTTC. It encodes CASSWTSGGTYEQYF.

The chain joins TRBV7-6 to TRBJ2-3, with 8 bases fitting TRBD2. Looked up from germline, CDR1 is SGHVS and CDR2 is FNYEAQ. The CDR3 runs 15 residues. J lost 2 bases, V lost 1 base, and 2 bases had no gene match. This chain's CDR3 is CASSLGAGATDTQYF. CDR3 in DNA: TGTGCCAGCAGCTTAGGAGCGGGGGCCACAGATACGCAGTATTTT.

This clone showed up just a few times. The CDR3 loop is CASSLTSYGYTF. CDR3 DNA: TGTGCCAGCAGCTTAACGAGCTATGGCTACACCTTC. The chain joins TRBV7-2 to TRBJ1-2; no clear D gene. V was shortened by 2 bases and J by 4 bases, with 5 bases between the two germline ends. Germline V gene lookup returns CDR1 SGHTA and CDR2 FQGNSA. The CDR3 has 12 residues.

Only a few counts were recorded for this clone. The chain employs TRBV18 and TRBJ2-5, with D perhaps TRBD1 (6 bases). The ends were cut back, 2 bases at V and 2 bases at J, with 9 bases in the middle. The germline V gene has CDR1 KGHSH and CDR2 LQKENI. The CDR3 covers 14 residues. CDR3 nucleotides: TGTGCCAGCTCACCATTACAGGGTCAAGAGACCCAGTACTTC. Its protein is CASSPLQGQETQYF. The whole variable domain, remainder taken from reference TRBV18 and TRBJ2-5, is NAGVMQNPRHLVRRRGQEARLRCSPMKGHSHVYWYRQLPEEGLKFMVYLQKENIIDESGMPKERFSAEFPKEGPSILRIQQVVRGDSAAYFCASSPLQGQETQYFGPGTRLLVL.

V is TRBV13 and J is TRBJ1-6; TRBD1 might be the D (6 bases). Germline lookup yields CDR1 PRHDT and CDR2 FYEKMQ (reference sequence). Trimming removed 5 bases from V and 9 bases from J, with 11 bases in between. The CDR3 consists of 13 residues. The CDR3 is CASSVGTRSPLHF. The CDR3 DNA reads TGTGCCAGCAGCGTCGGGACACGTTCACCCCTCCACTTT.